The next 6 T cell receptor beta chains were all read from a single sample in a study of cytomegalovirus exposure and HLA in healthy donors. Primers for the PCR totalled 60 Vbeta and 13 Jbeta. Produced via immunoSEQ multiplex PCR; TCRdb's table is partial and in-frame only. The repertoire holds 130,000 to 150,000 clones, with around 78% as singletons. Source material: PBMCs. The receptors stem from a woman younger than 35 in good health and CMV-seropositive.

This clone was observed a handful of times. The chain links TRBV6-6 to TRBJ1-5; D may be TRBD1 (6 bases). Germline V lookup: CDR1 MNHNY, CDR2 SVGAGI (reference sequence). The V gene lost 6 bases and the J gene lost 5 bases, with 17 bases spanning the gap. The CDR3 is made up of 15 amino acids. CDR3 protein: CASRRNRDGYQPQHF. In nucleotides, the CDR3 is TGTGCCAGCAGGCGGAACAGGGACGGTTATCAGCCCCAGCATTTT.

The V gene is TRBV4-3, the J gene TRBJ1-2; D is possibly TRBD1 (5 bases). V was trimmed by 1 base and J by 2 bases, leaving 14 bases between them. The CDR3 loop spans 16 amino acids. CDR1 is LGHNA, CDR2 YSLEER, per germline. The CDR3 is CASSQVAGQGNYGYTF. In DNA, the CDR3 is TGCGCCAGCAGCCAAGTGGCGGGGCAAGGGAACTATGGCTACACCTTC.

The chain uses TRBV2 and TRBJ2-1, with 7 bases aligning to TRBD1. From germline, CDR1 is SNHLY and CDR2 FYNNEI. This CDR3 region has 13 residues. V was pared by 7 bases and J by 2 bases, with 2 bases of the junction left unmatched. As DNA, the CDR3 is TGTGCCAGCATTCAGGGGGCCTACAATGAGCAGTTCTTC. Protein: CASIQGAYNEQFF.

The chain uses TRBV7-2 and TRBJ2-7; 7 bases map to TRBD1. This CDR3 spans 15 amino acids. Trimming cost V 5 bases and J 6 bases; bases outside gene matches: 13. Germline CDR1 is SGHTA and CDR2 is FQGNSA. This CDR3 reads CASSPRVGGPGEQYF. CDR3 coding DNA: TGTGCCAGCAGCCCCCGGGTAGGGGGCCCCGGCGAGCAGTACTTC. Variable domain in full (rest from reference TRBV7-2 and TRBJ2-7): GAGVSQSPSNKVTEKGKDVELRCDPISGHTALYWYRQSLGQGLEFLIYFQGNSAPDKSGLPSDRFSAERTGGSVSTLTIQRTQQEDSAVYLCASSPRVGGPGEQYFGPGTRLTVT.

This clone turned up a few times. The rearrangement links TRBV5-1 to TRBJ2-2; TRBD2 matches at 12 bases. Germline values: CDR1 SGHRS, CDR2 YFSETQ. V gave up 4 bases and J gave up 4 bases; unmatched junction bases: 11. The length of the CDR3 is 18 residues. DNA of the CDR3: TGCGCCAGCAGCACTCTAGCGGGGGGGCCGGTCGGCACCGGGGAGCTGTTTTTT. Translated: CASSTLAGGPVGTGELFF.

The chain combines TRBV11-2 with TRBJ2-7; D remains unclear. The CDR3 has 11 amino acids. The germline V gene has CDR1 SGHAT and CDR2 FQNNGV. Trimming removed 2 bases at V and 7 bases at J, with 6 bases between. The CDR3, as DNA: TGTGCCAGCAGCTTACTGCGGGAGCAGTACTTC. It is translated as CASSLLREQYF.